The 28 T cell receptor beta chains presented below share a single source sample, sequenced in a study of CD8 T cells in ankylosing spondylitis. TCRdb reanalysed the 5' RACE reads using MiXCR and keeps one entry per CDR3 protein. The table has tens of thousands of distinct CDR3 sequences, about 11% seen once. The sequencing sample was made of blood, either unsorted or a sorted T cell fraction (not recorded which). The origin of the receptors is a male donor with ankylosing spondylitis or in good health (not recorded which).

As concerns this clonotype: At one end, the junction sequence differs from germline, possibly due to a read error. Here the CDR3 reads CASSSGATDAQYF. The CDR3 region has the DNA TGTGCCAGCAGTTCTGGGGCCACAGATGCGCAGTATTTT. The gene calls are TRBV28 and TRBJ2-3; D might be TRBD1 (5 bases). Germline V gene lookup returns CDR1 MDHEN and CDR2 SYDVKM. This CDR3 is 13 amino acids long.

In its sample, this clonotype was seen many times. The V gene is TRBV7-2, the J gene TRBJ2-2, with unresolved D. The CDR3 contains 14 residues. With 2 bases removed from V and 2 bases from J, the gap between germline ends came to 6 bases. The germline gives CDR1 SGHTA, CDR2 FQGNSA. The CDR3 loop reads CASSLQLNTGELFF. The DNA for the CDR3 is TGTGCCAGCAGCTTACAGCTTAACACCGGGGAGCTGTTTTTT.

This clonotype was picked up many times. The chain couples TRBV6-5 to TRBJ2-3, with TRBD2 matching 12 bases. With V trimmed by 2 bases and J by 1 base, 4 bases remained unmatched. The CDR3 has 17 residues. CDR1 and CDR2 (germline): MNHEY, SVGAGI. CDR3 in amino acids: CASSYTGLAGRTDTQYF. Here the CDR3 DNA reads TGTGCCAGCAGTTACACGGGACTAGCGGGCCGCACAGATACGCAGTATTTT.

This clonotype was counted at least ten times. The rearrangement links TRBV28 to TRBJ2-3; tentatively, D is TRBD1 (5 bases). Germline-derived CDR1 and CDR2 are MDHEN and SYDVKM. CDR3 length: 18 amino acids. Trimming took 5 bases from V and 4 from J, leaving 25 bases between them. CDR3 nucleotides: TGTGCCAGCAGTACGCGTCAGGGTATTGGATTGTCCTCAGATACGCAGTATTTT. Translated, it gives CASSTRQGIGLSSDTQYF.

The CDR3 is CASGPTQGQGDEKLFF. The CDR3 DNA sequence: TGTGCTAGTGGACCCACTCAGGGACAGGGTGATGAAAAACTGTTTTTT. This rearrangement joins TRBV12-5 to TRBJ1-4, with 9 bases fitting TRBD1. Germline values: CDR1 LGHNT, CDR2 FRNRAP. V lost 6 bases and J lost 6; bases outside the gene matches: 11. The CDR3 covers 16 residues.

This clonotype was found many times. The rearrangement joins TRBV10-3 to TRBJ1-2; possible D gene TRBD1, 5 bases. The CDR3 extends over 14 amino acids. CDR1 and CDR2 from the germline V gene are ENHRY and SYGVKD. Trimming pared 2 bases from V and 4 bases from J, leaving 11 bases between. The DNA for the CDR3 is TGTGCCATCAGTGAGGAAAGGGGAGTCTATGGCTACACCTTC. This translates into CAISEERGVYGYTF.

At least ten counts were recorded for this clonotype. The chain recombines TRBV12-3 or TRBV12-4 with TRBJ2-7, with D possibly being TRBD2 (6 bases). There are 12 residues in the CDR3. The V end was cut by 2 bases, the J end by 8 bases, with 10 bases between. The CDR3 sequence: CASSLREIKQYF. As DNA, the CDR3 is TGTGCCAGCAGTTTACGGGAGATCAAGCAGTACTTC.

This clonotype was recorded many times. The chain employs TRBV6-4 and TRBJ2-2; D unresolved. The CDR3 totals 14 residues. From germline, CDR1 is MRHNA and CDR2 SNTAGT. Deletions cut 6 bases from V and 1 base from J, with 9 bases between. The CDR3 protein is CASSRLENTGELFF. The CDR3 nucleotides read TGTGCCAGCAGCAGACTCGAGAACACCGGGGAGCTGTTTTTT.

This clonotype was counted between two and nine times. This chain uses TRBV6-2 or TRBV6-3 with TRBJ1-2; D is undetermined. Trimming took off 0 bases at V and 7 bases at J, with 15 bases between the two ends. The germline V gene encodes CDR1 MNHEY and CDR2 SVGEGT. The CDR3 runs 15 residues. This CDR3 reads CASSYSKGRRIGYTF. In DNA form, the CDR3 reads TGTGCCAGCAGTTACTCAAAGGGAAGACGAATTGGCTACACCTTC.

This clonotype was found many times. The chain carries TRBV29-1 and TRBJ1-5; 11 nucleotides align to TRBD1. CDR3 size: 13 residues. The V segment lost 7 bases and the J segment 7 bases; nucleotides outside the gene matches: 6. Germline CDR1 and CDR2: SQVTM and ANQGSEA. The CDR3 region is CSAGQGANQPQHF. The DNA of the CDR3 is TGCAGCGCCGGACAGGGGGCTAACCAGCCCCAGCATTTT.

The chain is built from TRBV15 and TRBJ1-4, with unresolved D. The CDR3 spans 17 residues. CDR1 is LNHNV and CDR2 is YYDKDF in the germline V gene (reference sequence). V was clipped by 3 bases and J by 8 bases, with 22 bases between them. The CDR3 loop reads CATSRQRGWQVWEKLFF. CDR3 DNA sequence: TGTGCCACCAGCAGGCAGAGAGGGTGGCAGGTCTGGGAAAAACTGTTTTTT.

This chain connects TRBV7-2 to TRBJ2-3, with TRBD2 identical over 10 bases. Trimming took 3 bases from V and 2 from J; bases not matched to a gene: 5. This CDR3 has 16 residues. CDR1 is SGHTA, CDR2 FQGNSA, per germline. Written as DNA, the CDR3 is TGTGCCAGCAGCTTGCGGCTAGCGGGGGCCACAGATACGCAGTATTTT. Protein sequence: CASSLRLAGATDTQYF. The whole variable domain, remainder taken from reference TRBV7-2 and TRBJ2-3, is GAGVSQSPSNKVTEKGKDVELRCDPISGHTALYWYRQSLGQGLEFLIYFQGNSAPDKSGLPSDRFSAERTGGSVSTLTIQRTQQEDSAVYLCASSLRLAGATDTQYFGPGTRLTVL.

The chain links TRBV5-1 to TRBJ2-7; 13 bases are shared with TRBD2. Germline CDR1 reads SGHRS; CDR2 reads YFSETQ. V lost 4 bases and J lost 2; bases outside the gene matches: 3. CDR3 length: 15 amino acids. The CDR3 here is CASSPLAGGPYEQYF. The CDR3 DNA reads TGCGCCAGCAGCCCACTAGCGGGGGGGCCCTACGAGCAGTACTTC.

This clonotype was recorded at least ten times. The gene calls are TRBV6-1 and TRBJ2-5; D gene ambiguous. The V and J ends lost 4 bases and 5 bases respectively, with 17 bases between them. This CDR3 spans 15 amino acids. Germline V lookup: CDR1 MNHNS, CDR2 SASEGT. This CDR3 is CASSARPGPEETQYF. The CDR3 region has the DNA TGTGCCAGCAGTGCGAGACCGGGCCCAGAGGAGACCCAGTACTTC.

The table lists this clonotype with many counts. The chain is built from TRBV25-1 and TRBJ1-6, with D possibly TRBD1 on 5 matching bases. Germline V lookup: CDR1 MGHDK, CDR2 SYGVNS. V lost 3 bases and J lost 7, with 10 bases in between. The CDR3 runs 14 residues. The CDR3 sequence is CASSDSGTNSPLHF. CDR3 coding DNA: TGTGCCAGCAGTGACAGCGGGACCAATTCACCCCTCCACTTT.

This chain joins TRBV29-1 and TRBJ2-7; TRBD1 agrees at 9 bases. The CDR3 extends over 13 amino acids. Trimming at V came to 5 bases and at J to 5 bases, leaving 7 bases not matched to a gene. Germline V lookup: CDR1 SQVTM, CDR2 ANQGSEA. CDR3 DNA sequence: TGCAGCGTTCGTGGACAGGGGTCCCACGAGCAGTACTTC. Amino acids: CSVRGQGSHEQYF.

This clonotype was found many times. The CDR3 nucleotides are TGTGCCAGCAGCTTAGATGGAGTAGCCAAAAACATTCAGTACTTC. It translates to CASSLDGVAKNIQYF. This rearrangement joins TRBV7-8 to TRBJ2-4, with no clear D. This CDR3 is 15 amino acids long. V lost 1 base to trimming and J lost 0 bases, with 7 bases between them. CDR1 and CDR2 (germline): SGHVS, FQNEAQ. Full variable domain (rest looked up from reference TRBV7-8 and TRBJ2-4): GAGVSQSPRYKVAKRGQDVALRCDPISGHVSLFWYQQALGQGPEFLTYFQNEAQLDKSGLPSDRFFAERPEGSVSTLKIQRTQQEDSAVYLCASSLDGVAKNIQYFGAGTRLSVL.

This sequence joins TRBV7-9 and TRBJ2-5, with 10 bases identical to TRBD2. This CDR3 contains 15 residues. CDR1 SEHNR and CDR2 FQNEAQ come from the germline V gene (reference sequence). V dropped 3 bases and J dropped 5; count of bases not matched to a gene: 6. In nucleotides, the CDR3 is TGTGCCAGCAGCTTCAGCGGGGGGGCCGGTGAGACCCAGTACTTC. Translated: CASSFSGGAGETQYF. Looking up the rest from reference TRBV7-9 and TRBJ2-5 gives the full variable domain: DTGVSQNPRHKITKRGQNVTFRCDPISEHNRLYWYRQTLGQGPEFLTYFQNEAQLEKSRLLSDRFSAERPKGSFSTLEIQRTEQGDSAMYLCASSFSGGAGETQYFGPGTRLLVL.

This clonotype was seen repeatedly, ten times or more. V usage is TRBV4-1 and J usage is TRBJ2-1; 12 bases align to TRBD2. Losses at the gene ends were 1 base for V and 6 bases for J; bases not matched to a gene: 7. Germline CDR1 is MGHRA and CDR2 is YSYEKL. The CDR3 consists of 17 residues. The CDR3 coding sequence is TGCGCCAGCAGCCAAGGGAGGCTAGCGGGGGGGGTCAATGAGCAGTTCTTC. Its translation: CASSQGRLAGGVNEQFF.

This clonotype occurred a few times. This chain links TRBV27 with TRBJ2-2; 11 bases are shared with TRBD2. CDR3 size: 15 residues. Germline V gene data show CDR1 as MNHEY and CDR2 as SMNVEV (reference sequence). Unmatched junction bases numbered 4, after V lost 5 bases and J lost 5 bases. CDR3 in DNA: TGTGCCAGCAGTGTACTAGCGGGGGTGACCGGGGAGCTGTTTTTT. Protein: CASSVLAGVTGELFF.

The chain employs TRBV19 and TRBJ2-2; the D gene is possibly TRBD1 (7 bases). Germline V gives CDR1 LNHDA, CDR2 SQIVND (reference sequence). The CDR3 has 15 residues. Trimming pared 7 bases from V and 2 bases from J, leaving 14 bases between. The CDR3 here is CASIPQGGNTGELFF. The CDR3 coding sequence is TGTGCCAGTATCCCCCAGGGGGGTAACACCGGGGAGCTGTTTTTT.

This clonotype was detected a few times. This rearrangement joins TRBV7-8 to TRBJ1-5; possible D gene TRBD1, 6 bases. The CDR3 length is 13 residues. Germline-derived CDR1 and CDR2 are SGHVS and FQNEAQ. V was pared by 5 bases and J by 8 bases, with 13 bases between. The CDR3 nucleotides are TGTGCCAGCAGCCGGGACAATGAGGAGCCCCAGCATTTT. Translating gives CASSRDNEEPQHF.

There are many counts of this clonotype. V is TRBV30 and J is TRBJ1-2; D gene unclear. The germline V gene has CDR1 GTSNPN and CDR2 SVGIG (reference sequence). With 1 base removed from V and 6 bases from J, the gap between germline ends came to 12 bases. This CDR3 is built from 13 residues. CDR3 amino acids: CAWSEANTNGYTF. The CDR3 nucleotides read TGTGCCTGGAGTGAAGCGAATACGAATGGCTACACCTTC.

This chain's CDR3 is CASSPRVNQPQHF. Here the CDR3 DNA reads TGTGCCAGCAGTCCCCGGGTAAATCAGCCCCAGCATTTT. The chain couples TRBV6-6 to TRBJ1-5, with D uncertain. V was pared by 5 bases and J by 4 bases, with 9 bases between. Germline CDR1 and CDR2: MNHNY and SVGAGI (reference sequence). The CDR3 totals 13 residues.

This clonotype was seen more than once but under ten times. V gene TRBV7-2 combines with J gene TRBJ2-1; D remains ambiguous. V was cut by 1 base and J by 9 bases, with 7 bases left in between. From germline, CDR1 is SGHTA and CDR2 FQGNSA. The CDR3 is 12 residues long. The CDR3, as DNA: TGTGCCAGCAGCTTAGGGATACCTGAGCAGTTCTTC. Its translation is CASSLGIPEQFF.

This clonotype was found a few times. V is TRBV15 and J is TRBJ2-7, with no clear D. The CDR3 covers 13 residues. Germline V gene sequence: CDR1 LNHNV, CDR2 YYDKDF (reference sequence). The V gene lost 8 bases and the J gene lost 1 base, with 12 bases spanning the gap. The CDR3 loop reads CATGKGDSYEQYF. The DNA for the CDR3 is TGTGCCACCGGGAAGGGTGATTCCTACGAGCAGTACTTC.

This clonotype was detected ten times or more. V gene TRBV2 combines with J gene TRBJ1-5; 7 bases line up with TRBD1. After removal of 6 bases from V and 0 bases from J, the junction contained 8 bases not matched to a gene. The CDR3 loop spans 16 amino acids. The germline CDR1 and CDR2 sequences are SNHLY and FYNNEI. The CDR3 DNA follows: TGTGCCAGCAGAGGGACAGAGCCCTATAGCAATCAGCCCCAGCATTTT. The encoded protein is CASRGTEPYSNQPQHF.

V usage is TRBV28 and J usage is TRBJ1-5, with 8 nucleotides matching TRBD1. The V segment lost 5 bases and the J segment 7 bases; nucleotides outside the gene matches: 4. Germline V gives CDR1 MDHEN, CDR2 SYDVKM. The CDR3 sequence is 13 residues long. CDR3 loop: CASSDRGFQPQHF. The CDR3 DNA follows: TGTGCCAGCAGTGACAGGGGTTTCCAGCCCCAGCATTTT.